This TCR beta chain was identified in a study of T cell responses to AZD1222 COVID-19 vaccine. Study-wide results and caveats: There were vaccine-associated CD4 TCRs across spike, dominant at 160-218 and 743-854. The study sampled repertoires only after the peak T cell response. The number of AZD1222 recipients seropositive at baseline was only 5 to 7. Most donors were white British, females outnumbered males, and clonal diversity was possibly underestimated.

The CDR3 has 16 amino acids. The germline V and J ends were trimmed by 4 bases and 0 bases, with 16 bases remaining between them. Germline V gives CDR1 LGHDT, CDR2 YNNKEL (reference sequence). Assay: immunoSEQ multiplex PCR; the TCRdb copy retains only in-frame clones and omits some. The sample has approximately 89,000 clones, about 91% seen once. On this clone itself: The antigen is unknown.

This material consisted of peripheral blood, taken on day 0 of AZD1222 vaccination. The origin of this receptor is an adult in good health. The V and J genes are TRBV3-1 (or the pseudogene TRBV3-2) and TRBJ2-7; D gene unclear. The CDR3 here is CASSPDTGPFSYEQYF. The CDR3 DNA is TGTGCCAGCAGCCCCGATACCGGCCCATTCTCCTACGAGCAGTACTTC.